This entry concerns a single TCR beta chain. The source of the sample is a study of T-cell memory formation after mild COVID-19. TCRdb re-derived calls from the 5' RACE reads in MiXCR, one entry per CDR3 protein. The sample contains 280,000 or so distinct CDR3 sequences, under 8.5% of which appear only once. Sequenced input: PBMCs or a T cell subset sorted from them (not recorded which). This TCR was recovered from a man younger than 35 who had mild COVID-19 (a few samples of this study predate the infection). Cell type and time point are not known.

The CDR3 DNA reads TGTGCCAGCAATATGCAGGGGCCCGACACCGGGGAGCTGTTTTTT. Its translation: CASNMQGPDTGELFF. The V call is TRBV12-3 or TRBV12-4, the J call TRBJ2-2; a weak D match, TRBD1 (6 bases). Between the trimmed V and J ends, which lost 7 bases and 3 bases, there was a span of 15 bases. The CDR3 length is 15 residues.